These T cell receptor beta chains were read from a single sample in a study of CD8 T cells in Susac syndrome. TCRdb re-derived calls from the immunoSEQ multiplex PCR reads in MiXCR, one entry per CDR3 protein. The top ten clones hold over 0.11% of a sample with approximately 150,000 distinct CDR3 sequences, 90% to 95% of them seen once. The sample consisted of CD4+ T cells from PBMCs. These receptors originate from a human donor in good health. Each CDR3 is given with its conserved first and last residue. D genes are given only for firm matches.

CASTLAGYPRETQYF TRBV9 NA TRBJ2-5
CSADPGGGAGAFF TRBV20-1 TRBD1 TRBJ1-1
CAGGGWGGTGANVLTF TRBV6-1 TRBD2 TRBJ2-6
CASSDNTPRLSPLHF TRBV6-1 NA TRBJ1-6
CAISEPGVGADTQYF TRBV10-3 NA TRBJ2-3
CASSQALLGAYNSPLHF TRBV4-1 NA TRBJ1-6
CSAGPTGSIPSPLHF TRBV20-1 TRBD1 TRBJ1-6
CASSYSVGTAGGAFF TRBV27 NA TRBJ1-1
CASSPPDRALGYTF TRBV3-1 NA TRBJ1-2
CASSQGAGGYTF TRBV6-5 TRBD1 TRBJ1-2
CASSLEVGGYGYTF TRBV5-1 NA TRBJ1-2
CASSLGTGGPEYYGYTF TRBV5-4 TRBD1 TRBJ1-2
CASSSTGVQPQHF TRBV7-2 TRBD1 TRBJ1-5
CASGRDNSPLHF TRBV12-5 NA TRBJ1-6
CASSGGDRGVDYGYTF TRBV5-1 TRBD1 TRBJ1-2
CASSLAVGSGEQYF TRBV7-2 NA TRBJ2-7
CASSSEGTDTQYF TRBV3-1 NA TRBJ2-3